Following are 10 T cell receptor beta chains from one sample sequenced in a study of post-analysis software for immune sequencing data. General study findings and limits: With TRBV5-6, TRBV5-1 and TRBV20-1 included, several TRBV segments were more frequent in patients than in controls.

The antigens these receptors bind are not known. Every TCR beta cDNA library bore unique molecular identifiers. TCRdb called the PCR reads again in MiXCR, with one record for every CDR3 protein. This sample yields some 800,000 distinct CDR3 sequences, of which 46% are seen a single time; roughly 5% belongs to the top ten. Sequencing input: blood. The receptors shown here come from a girl aged 10-17 years with multiple sclerosis.

This clonotype has more than one count but fewer than ten. The J gene is TRBJ2-7, the V gene TRBV6-5; 7 positions agree with TRBD2. The CDR3 runs to 12 residues. Looked up from germline, CDR1 is MNHEY and CDR2 is SVGAGI. The trim removed 7 bases at V and 3 bases at J, leaving 3 bases unmatched. The CDR3 sequence is CASMGGSYEQYF. In nucleotides, the CDR3 is TGTGCCAGCATGGGCGGGAGCTACGAGCAGTACTTC.

This clonotype was observed a handful of times. This rearrangement joins TRBV20-1 to TRBJ2-1; D is perhaps TRBD2 (6 bases). CDR1 DFQATT and CDR2 SNEGSKA come from the germline V gene (reference sequence). The ends were cut back, 6 bases at V and 8 bases at J, with 17 bases in the middle. The length of the CDR3 is 13 residues. DNA of the CDR3: TGCAGTGCCCTTTATTCTTCTAGCGATGAGCAGTTCTTC. This translates into CSALYSSSDEQFF.

The chain recombines TRBV30 with TRBJ1-2, with a weak D call TRBD1 (6 bases). This CDR3 contains 13 residues. Germline values: CDR1 GTSNPN, CDR2 SVGIG (reference sequence). V was trimmed by 2 bases and J by 4 bases, leaving 11 bases between them. The CDR3 DNA reads as TGTGCCTGGAGTTCAGGGGCCGTCTATGGCTACACCTTC. Translated, it gives CAWSSGAVYGYTF.

V usage is TRBV5-1 and J usage is TRBJ2-7; D is uncertain. The CDR3 is made up of 11 amino acids. V lost 2 bases and J 5 bases, leaving 5 bases between the germline ends. The germline CDR1 and CDR2 sequences are SGHRS and YFSETQ. CDR3: CASSFKDEQYF. CDR3 bases: TGCGCCAGCAGCTTCAAGGACGAGCAGTACTTC.

The V gene is TRBV6-1, the J gene TRBJ2-1; 9 positions match TRBD2. This CDR3 has 14 residues. CDR1 is MNHNS and CDR2 is SASEGT in the germline V gene. V lost 7 bases and J lost 6; bases outside the gene matches: 7. The CDR3 spells CASKGGRAGNEQFF. In DNA, the CDR3 is TGTGCCAGCAAGGGCGGGAGGGCCGGCAATGAGCAGTTCTTC.

This clonotype has more than one count but fewer than ten. The J gene is TRBJ1-2, the V gene TRBV3-1, with D tentatively TRBD1 (5 bases). CDR1 is LGHDT and CDR2 is YNNKEL in the germline V gene (reference sequence). The CDR3 sequence is 17 residues long. Trimming pared 0 bases from V and 1 base from J, leaving 15 bases between. As DNA, the CDR3 is TGTGCCAGCAGCCAAGATGTTTCGACGGGGGTTAACTATGGCTACACCTTC. Translation: CASSQDVSTGVNYGYTF. Full variable domain (missing parts from reference TRBV3-1 and TRBJ1-2): DTAVSQTPKYLVTQMGNDKSIKCEQNLGHDTMYWYKQDSKKFLKIMFSYNNKELIINETVPNRFSPKSPDKAHLNLHINSLELGDSAVYFCASSQDVSTGVNYGYTFGSGTRLTVV.

This rearrangement joins TRBV6-5 to TRBJ2-1, with TRBD2 matching over 14 bases. The CDR3 spans 16 residues. V was clipped by 6 bases and J by 11 bases; unmatched bases: 12. Germline V gene lookup returns CDR1 MNHEY and CDR2 SVGAGI. For the CDR3, the DNA is TGTGCCAGCAGGCCGGGACTAGCGGGAGAAAGCGCCAAGCAGTTCTTC. Its translation is CASRPGLAGESAKQFF.

This clonotype was seen only a few times. V usage is TRBV5-5 and J usage is TRBJ2-1, with 11 bases that match TRBD2. CDR3 length equals 15 residues. Germline trimming cut 0 bases from V and 6 bases from J; bases unmatched to any gene: 2. CDR1 is SGHKS and CDR2 is YYEKEE in the germline V gene (reference sequence). The CDR3 loop is CASSLVAGGGNEQFF. CDR3 nucleotide sequence: TGTGCCAGCAGCTTGGTAGCGGGAGGGGGCAATGAGCAGTTCTTC.

The genes are TRBV3-1 and TRBJ1-5; D unresolved. V lost 4 bases, J lost 8 bases, and 21 bases lay in between. The CDR3 is made up of 16 amino acids. Germline V gene sequence: CDR1 LGHDT, CDR2 YNNKEL (reference sequence). The CDR3 protein is CASSPGYGRYLEPQHF. Here the CDR3 DNA reads TGTGCCAGCAGCCCGGGATACGGACGCTACTTGGAGCCCCAGCATTTT.

The chain recombines TRBV9 with TRBJ2-1, with 8 bases that match TRBD2. CDR3 length: 16 residues. V dropped 4 bases and J dropped 6; count of bases not matched to a gene: 12. Germline V gene data show CDR1 as SGDLS and CDR2 as YYNGEE. The CDR3 nucleotides read TGTGCCAGCAGCAATCCTCCGGGAGGGCCAAGCAATGAGCAGTTCTTC. Encoded protein: CASSNPPGGPSNEQFF.